This note documents a single T cell receptor beta chain sequence. Here immunoSEQ multiplex PCR was the method, and the copy in TCRdb shows in-frame clones only, minus some. The sample carries 150,000 to 200,000 clones, 85% to 95% recorded once. This CDR3 has 12 amino acids. The V end lost 3 bases, the J end lost 0 bases, and 2 bases lay between the germline ends. Germline CDR1 is SNHLY and CDR2 is FYNNEI. The entry originates in a study of T cell responses to AZD1222 COVID-19 vaccine. V and J are TRBV2 and TRBJ2-5; D uncertain. Sequenced here: peripheral blood, sampled on day 0 of AZD1222 vaccination. The receptor comes from an adult in good health. CDR3 nucleotide sequence: TGTGCCAGCAGTGAGAACCAAGAGACCCAGTACTTC. Its translation: CASSENQETQYF.